The 26 T cell receptor beta chains below all came from one sample that was sequenced in a study of CD4 T cells in relation to SARS-CoV-2 and coronaviruses (dated by TCRdb to the early 2020s). Library preparation used the immunoSEQ multiplex PCR assay. TCRdb provides this immuneACCESS table in a form limited to in-frame rearrangements. Some clones are lacking; in checked studies, under half of them reflect an unresolved V gene, and why the rest are absent is not known. For this sample there are 10,000 to 15,000 clones; roughly 80% appear just once. The ten most abundant clones make up about an eighth of the sample. CD4+ T cells from unexposed donors were collected before the COVID-19 pandemic (2011-2018). After around ten days of culture, CD4+ T cells were isolated with the EasySep CD4+ T cell isolation kit. No antigen is known for these receptors. Input material: CD4+ T cells from PBMCs, cultured in vitro. These receptors originate from a human donor in good health.

This chain joins TRBV11-3 and TRBJ2-5; D possibly corresponds to TRBD1 (5 bases). Deletions cut 1 base from V and 3 bases from J, with 9 bases between. The CDR3 runs 14 residues. Germline lookup yields CDR1 SGHNT and CDR2 YENEEA. CDR3 DNA: TGTGCCAGCAGCTTAGGTCCGACAGAAGAGACCCAGTACTTC. Its translation: CASSLGPTEETQYF.

The J gene is TRBJ1-2, the V gene TRBV11-2; D may be TRBD1 (5 bases). There are 14 residues in the CDR3. Trimming left V 4 bases short and J 8 bases short, with 17 bases between. Germline V gene sequence: CDR1 SGHAT, CDR2 FQNNGV. The CDR3 sequence: CASSSITVGTGYTF. CDR3 sequence (DNA): TGTGCCAGCAGCTCCATCACGGTGGGGACGGGCTACACCTTC.

The rearrangement links TRBV4-1 to TRBJ1-4; 8 bases are shared with TRBD1. CDR1 is MGHRA, CDR2 YSYEKL, per germline. V lost 0 bases to trimming and J lost 3 bases; unmatched junction nucleotides: 6. The CDR3 is 17 residues long. DNA for the CDR3: TGCGCCAGCAGCCAAGATTACAGGGGGGGAGCTAATGAAAAACTGTTTTTT. It specifies CASSQDYRGGANEKLFF.

V is TRBV5-1 and J is TRBJ2-5, with TRBD1 matching over 8 bases. The J segment lost 2 bases and the V segment lost 6 bases, leaving 9 bases of the junction unmatched. The CDR3 length is 15 residues. Germline V gene sequence: CDR1 SGHRS, CDR2 YFSETQ. CDR3 sequence: CASTHSRTGQETQYF. The CDR3 DNA sequence: TGCGCCAGCACCCATAGCCGGACAGGGCAAGAGACCCAGTACTTC.

The CDR3: CASSPKRWRQKETQYF. CDR3 in DNA: TGTGCCAGCAGCCCGAAACGGTGGCGGCAAAAAGAGACCCAGTACTTC. This rearrangement joins TRBV21-1 to TRBJ2-5; the table assigns TRBD2, which was not confirmed against the DNA. TRBV21-1 is a pseudogene locus. The CDR3 contains 16 residues.

The chain has TRBV9 and TRBJ2-3, with D perhaps matching TRBD1 or TRBD2 (5 bases each). Germline-derived CDR1 and CDR2 are SGDLS and YYNGEE. This CDR3 has 17 residues. Trimming took off 0 bases at V and 1 base at J, with 15 bases between the two ends. The CDR3 nucleotides read TGTGCCAGCAGCGTAGCTTTCAGTGGGACCGGCACAGATACGCAGTATTTT. Translating gives CASSVAFSGTGTDTQYF.

This sequence joins TRBV10-3 and TRBJ2-2; perhaps TRBD2 as D (5 bases). The ends were cut back, 10 bases at V and 0 bases at J, with 15 bases in the middle. CDR3 length: 15 residues. The V gene's germline CDR1 is ENHRY and CDR2 SYGVKD. This CDR3 is CASSGGVANTGELFF. Written as DNA, the CDR3 is TGTGCCAGCAGCGGTGGAGTCGCGAACACCGGGGAGCTGTTTTTT.

This sequence joins TRBV4-1 and TRBJ2-5, with D possibly TRBD2 on 5 matching bases. The V and J ends lost 1 base and 4 bases respectively, with 16 bases between them. CDR1 MGHRA and CDR2 YSYEKL come from the germline V gene. CDR3 length: 16 residues. As DNA, the CDR3 is TGCGCCAGCAGCCAAGTGCAATCGCTAGCCCCAGAGACCCAGTACTTC. It codes for CASSQVQSLAPETQYF.

The chain employs TRBV5-1 and TRBJ2-3; D call uncertain. V was clipped by 0 bases and J by 6 bases, with 11 bases between them. The CDR3 is 14 amino acids. Germline V gene lookup returns CDR1 SGHRS and CDR2 YFSETQ. CDR3 sequence: CASSLEASSDTQYF. For the CDR3, the DNA is TGCGCCAGCAGCTTGGAGGCTAGTTCGGATACGCAGTATTTT.

The rearrangement joins TRBV5-1 to TRBJ1-5; possible D gene TRBD1, 5 bases. Trimming cost V 0 bases and J 5 bases, with 9 bases left between them. CDR3 length equals 14 residues. Germline V gene sequence: CDR1 SGHRS, CDR2 YFSETQ. CDR3 in DNA: TGCGCCAGCAGCTTGGGGGGCCTTGATCAGCCCCAGCATTTT. Translating gives CASSLGGLDQPQHF.

The table lists this clone with a count of one. V gene TRBV19 combines with J gene TRBJ1-4; 12 bases match TRBD1. The J segment lost 10 bases and the V segment lost 2 bases, leaving 5 bases of the junction unmatched. The germline V gene encodes CDR1 LNHDA and CDR2 SQIVND (reference sequence). The CDR3 extends over 15 amino acids. The CDR3 coding sequence is TGTGCCAGTAGTATATCCGGGACAGGGGGCCGAAAACTGTTTTTT. Translating gives CASSISGTGGRKLFF.

The chain employs TRBV27 and TRBJ2-7; D uncertain. V lost 1 base and J lost 0, with 10 bases in between. CDR1 is MNHEY, CDR2 SMNVEV, per germline (reference sequence). The CDR3 spans 15 residues. The CDR3 DNA is TGTGCCAGCAGTTTATTTCCAGGACCCTCCTACGAGCAGTACTTC. Amino acids: CASSLFPGPSYEQYF.

This clone was picked up a small number of times. The chain couples TRBV21-1 to TRBJ1-1; the table assigns TRBD1, which was not confirmed against the DNA. TRBV21-1 is marked as a pseudogene. The CDR3 runs to 19 residues. The CDR3 sequence is CASSKVIRDRGPGDTEAFF. DNA for the CDR3: TGTGCCAGCAGCAAAGTGATTAGGGACAGGGGGCCTGGGGACACTGAAGCTTTCTTT.

J is TRBJ2-7 and V is TRBV7-9; D is possibly TRBD1 (6 bases). This CDR3 comprises 14 residues. With 1 base removed from V and 0 bases from J, the gap between germline ends came to 7 bases. Germline V gene sequence: CDR1 SEHNR, CDR2 FQNEAQ (reference sequence). CDR3: CASSLGTASYEQYF. CDR3 bases: TGTGCCAGCAGCTTAGGGACAGCCTCCTACGAGCAGTACTTC.

The chain employs TRBV28 and TRBJ1-6; maybe TRBD1 (6 bases). This CDR3 has 12 residues. The V end lost 11 bases, the J end lost 9 bases, and 14 bases lay between the germline ends. Germline CDR1 reads MDHEN; CDR2 reads SYDVKM. The CDR3 spells CAFGQGSSPLHF. CDR3 bases: TGTGCCTTTGGGCAGGGGAGTTCACCCCTCCACTTT.

J is TRBJ2-5 and V is TRBV6-5; D gene unclear. This CDR3 spans 13 amino acids. V was trimmed by 6 bases and J by 2 bases, leaving 10 bases between them. The V gene's germline CDR1 is MNHEY and CDR2 SVGAGI. The CDR3 coding sequence is TGTGCCAGCAGGCCGGAGTGGCAAGAGACCCAGTACTTC. It translates to CASRPEWQETQYF.

This sequence joins TRBV7-8 and TRBJ1-1; D gene uncertain. Germline V CDR1 and CDR2: SGHVS, FQNEAQ. This CDR3 has 15 residues. Trimming removed 4 bases from V and 5 bases from J, with 17 bases in between. For the CDR3, the DNA is TGTGCCAGCAGCTCGCGACACGCAGCGGGAACTGAAGCTTTCTTT. Protein product: CASSSRHAAGTEAFF.

CDR3 protein: CAWSRRDRGETQYF. The CDR3 bases are TGTGCCTGGAGCCGCCGCGACAGGGGGGAGACCCAGTACTTC. This chain connects TRBV30 to TRBJ2-5, with TRBD1 matching over 9 bases. This CDR3 has 14 amino acids. J lost 5 bases, V lost 3 bases, and 7 bases had no gene match. CDR1 is GTSNPN and CDR2 is SVGIG in the germline V gene (reference sequence).

The chain couples TRBV19 to TRBJ2-3; no firm D call. The CDR3 covers 15 residues. From germline, CDR1 is LNHDA and CDR2 SQIVND (reference sequence). V was clipped by 7 bases and J by 0 bases, with 14 bases between them. DNA of the CDR3: TGTGCCAGTAAAGGGCTGGCGGTTAGCACAGATACGCAGTATTTT. Translating it yields CASKGLAVSTDTQYF. Using reference TRBV19 and TRBJ2-3 for the parts outside the CDR3, the full variable domain is DGGITQSPKYLFRKEGQNVTLSCEQNLNHDAMYWYRQDPGQGLRLIYYSQIVNDFQKGDIAEGYSVSREKKESFPLTVTSAQKNPTAFYLCASKGLAVSTDTQYFGPGTRLTVL.

This chain connects TRBV5-4 to TRBJ2-5; D possibly corresponds to TRBD2 (6 bases). The V end was cut by 6 bases, the J end by 4 bases, with 10 bases between. Germline lookup yields CDR1 SGHNT and CDR2 YYREEE (reference sequence). CDR3 length equals 12 residues. This CDR3 is CASTGGSETQYF. CDR3 bases: TGTGCCAGCACCGGAGGGTCAGAGACCCAGTACTTC. The complete variable domain, with remaining parts taken from reference TRBV5-4 and TRBJ2-5, reads ETGVTQSPTHLIKTRGQQVTLRCSSQSGHNTVSWYQQALGQGPQFIFQYYREEENGRGNFPPRFSGLQFPNYSSELNVNALELDDSALYLCASTGGSETQYFGPGTRLLVL.

The CDR3, as DNA: TGTGCCACCGCGGGACTAGTCAACGGGGCCAACGTCCTGACTTTC. Protein: CATAGLVNGANVLTF. The rearrangement joins TRBV19 to TRBJ2-6, with TRBD2 matching over 8 bases. Germline assignment: CDR1 LNHDA and CDR2 SQIVND (reference sequence). This CDR3 comprises 15 residues. The V and J ends lost 10 bases and 4 bases, in that order; junction bases with no gene match: 9.

V and J are TRBV18 and TRBJ2-7; TRBD2 matches 10 bases. The CDR3 has 16 amino acids. Germline CDR1 reads KGHSH; CDR2 reads LQKENI. Trimming at V came to 5 bases and at J to 5 bases, leaving 12 bases not matched to a gene. The CDR3 bases are TGTGCCAGCTCATCTTCACTAGCGGGACTGATCCACGAGCAGTACTTC. Residues: CASSSSLAGLIHEQYF.

The chain employs TRBV2 and TRBJ1-2; maybe TRBD1 (6 bases). V lost 6 bases to trimming and J lost 1 base, with 9 bases between them. Germline CDR1 reads SNHLY; CDR2 reads FYNNEI. There are 13 residues in the CDR3. CDR3 DNA: TGTGCCAGCAGGCCCAGGGGTAACTATGGCTACACCTTC. Translating gives CASRPRGNYGYTF.

This chain uses TRBV28 with TRBJ2-7; possible D gene TRBD1, 5 bases. CDR1 and CDR2 (germline): MDHEN, SYDVKM. Trimming removed 5 bases from V and 4 bases from J, with 18 bases in between. This CDR3 is built from 15 residues. The CDR3 sequence: CASSVLGHQLYEQYF. CDR3 nucleotides: TGTGCCAGCAGTGTCCTAGGACACCAACTTTACGAGCAGTACTTC.

The rearrangement links TRBV19 to TRBJ2-7; TRBD1 aligns across 8 bases. This CDR3 spans 15 amino acids. V lost 4 bases to trimming and J lost 5 bases; unmatched junction nucleotides: 10. CDR1 is LNHDA and CDR2 is SQIVND in the germline V gene (reference sequence). DNA for the CDR3: TGTGCCAGTAGTAACCCCGGGACAGGAATCCACGAGCAGTACTTC. The encoded protein is CASSNPGTGIHEQYF.

This clone was seen a handful of times. The chain has TRBV6-2 or TRBV6-3 and TRBJ1-1; D not resolved. The CDR3 is made up of 14 amino acids. Germline V gene lookup returns CDR1 MNHEY and CDR2 SVGEGT. The V end was cut by 3 bases, the J end by 1 base, with 9 bases between. CDR3 amino acids: CASSYGRRNTEAFF. The CDR3 nucleotides read TGTGCCAGCAGTTATGGCAGGCGGAACACTGAAGCTTTCTTT.